The 17 T cell receptor beta chains presented below share a single source sample, sequenced in a study of cytomegalovirus exposure and HLA in healthy donors. Clones were read by immunoSEQ multiplex PCR, and TCRdb kept only the in-frame ones, dropping some. The sample records 35,000 to 40,000 clones, roughly 91% being singletons. Sequenced sample: PBMCs. Receptor source: a man between 18 and 35 years old in good health and CMV-seronegative.

The J gene is TRBJ2-5, the V gene TRBV19, with 10 bases identical to TRBD2. V dropped 6 bases and J dropped 1; count of bases not matched to a gene: 2. Germline V gene sequence: CDR1 LNHDA, CDR2 SQIVND (reference sequence). This CDR3 has 14 amino acids. CDR3 sequence reads: CASRRLAGQETQYF. The CDR3 DNA reads TGTGCCAGTAGGCGACTAGCGGGCCAAGAGACCCAGTACTTC.

This clone has only a few counts. CDR3 DNA sequence: TGTGCCAGCAGCCGCGACAGCTATGGAAACACCATATATTTT. It yields the protein CASSRDSYGNTIYF. The chain links TRBV14 to TRBJ1-3, with D possibly matching TRBD1 (5 bases). The ends were cut back, 4 bases at V and 3 bases at J, with 10 bases in the middle. This CDR3 has 14 residues. CDR1 is SGHDN and CDR2 is FVKESK in the germline V gene.

The chain is built from TRBV10-3 and TRBJ1-5; TRBD1 matches at 7 bases. From germline, CDR1 is ENHRY and CDR2 SYGVKD. The CDR3 is 17 residues long. V lost 0 bases to trimming and J lost 3 bases; unmatched junction nucleotides: 8. CDR3 nucleotide sequence: TGTGCCATCAGTGAGTCGAAACAGGGGAATACCAATCAGCCCCAGCATTTT. Translation gives CAISESKQGNTNQPQHF.

The chain employs TRBV5-4 and TRBJ2-5; D might be TRBD2 (5 bases). Germline V CDR1 and CDR2: SGHNT, YYREEE (reference sequence). The CDR3 extends over 14 amino acids. Trimming stripped 0 bases from V and 5 bases from J, with 11 bases between. The CDR3 DNA reads TGTGCCAGCAGCTTGGCGGGATCGCAGGAGACCCAGTACTTC. It is translated as CASSLAGSQETQYF.

This rearrangement joins TRBV28 to TRBJ1-4; 9 bases fit TRBD1. Trimming cost V 6 bases and J 7 bases; bases outside gene matches: 6. Germline CDR1 reads MDHEN; CDR2 reads SYDVKM. CDR3 length: 14 amino acids. CDR3 sequence reads: CASSLQGAREKLFF. CDR3 nucleotide sequence: TGTGCCAGCAGCTTACAGGGGGCGCGTGAAAAACTGTTTTTT.

This clone is a singleton in its sample. The V and J genes are TRBV28 and TRBJ2-7; 8 nucleotides agree with TRBD1. CDR3 length: 14 amino acids. Germline V gene lookup returns CDR1 MDHEN and CDR2 SYDVKM. With 2 bases clipped from V and 5 bases from J, the junction kept 5 bases outside the gene matches. The CDR3 DNA reads as TGTGCCAGCAGTTTAAGTCAGGGGGCCGACGAGCAGTACTTC. Translated, it gives CASSLSQGADEQYF.

This clone was recorded only once. The rearrangement joins TRBV7-9 to TRBJ1-1; 9 bases are shared with TRBD1. The ends lost 8 bases at V and 8 bases at J; junction bases unmatched: 9. The CDR3 contains 13 residues. The germline gives CDR1 SEHNR, CDR2 FQNEAQ (reference sequence). The CDR3 bases are TGTGCCAGCGTTCGGACAGGGGCCCCGGAAGCTTTCTTT. Its protein product is CASVRTGAPEAFF.

The rearrangement uses TRBV6-1 and TRBJ1-5; D is ambiguous. The germline V gene has CDR1 MNHNS and CDR2 SASEGT. The CDR3 runs to 14 residues. Trimming left V 1 base short and J 11 bases short, with 15 bases between. Here the CDR3 DNA reads TGTGCCAGCAGTGAAGGGGGAGGGAGGGAGTCCCAGCATTTT. This gives the protein CASSEGGGRESQHF.

This chain connects TRBV6-1 to TRBJ1-2, with D possibly being TRBD1 (6 bases). CDR1 MNHNS and CDR2 SASEGT come from the germline V gene. The CDR3 covers 14 residues. Trimming pared 5 bases from V and 5 bases from J, leaving 15 bases between. CDR3 residues: CASSNPAGTYGYTF. For the CDR3, the DNA is TGTGCCAGCAGTAATCCCGCCGGGACATATGGCTACACCTTC.

The V gene is TRBV7-6, the J gene TRBJ1-1; a weak D match, TRBD1 (5 bases). Germline V lookup: CDR1 SGHVS, CDR2 FNYEAQ. The CDR3 length is 12 residues. The V and J ends lost 2 bases and 5 bases respectively, with 6 bases between them. In DNA form, the CDR3 reads TGTGCCAGCAGCTTATCAGGGACTGAAGCTTTCTTT. It codes for CASSLSGTEAFF. Drawing the rest from reference TRBV7-6 and TRBJ1-1, the complete variable domain is GAGVSQSPRYKVTKRGQDVALRCDPISGHVSLYWYRQALGQGPEFLTYFNYEAQQDKSGLPNDRFSAERPEGSISTLTIQRTEQRDSAMYRCASSLSGTEAFFGQGTRLTVV.

This clone was counted a single time. The J gene is TRBJ2-2, the V gene TRBV5-1; 9 bases are a match to TRBD1. V was clipped by 6 bases and J by 7 bases; unmatched bases: 7. From germline, CDR1 is SGHRS and CDR2 YFSETQ. There are 14 residues in the CDR3. The CDR3 bases are TGCGCCAGCAACCCGGGACAGGGTAACGGGGAGCTGTTTTTT. Translated, it gives CASNPGQGNGELFF. The variable domain in full, with the rest retrieved from reference TRBV5-1 and TRBJ2-2, is KAGVTQTPRYLIKTRGQQVTLSCSPISGHRSVSWYQQTPGQGLQFLFEYFSETQRNKGNFPGRFSGRQFSNSRSEMNVSTLELGDSALYLCASNPGQGNGELFFGEGSRLTVL.

The chain couples TRBV30 to TRBJ2-7, with 7 bases lining up with TRBD1. Losses at the gene ends were 3 bases for V and 5 bases for J; bases not matched to a gene: 1. The germline CDR1 and CDR2 sequences are GTSNPN and SVGIG (reference sequence). CDR3 length: 11 residues. The chain's CDR3 is CAWRDRDEQYF. The CDR3 nucleotides are TGTGCCTGGAGAGACAGGGACGAGCAGTACTTC.

The V call is TRBV7-8, the J call TRBJ1-3; D is possibly TRBD1 (5 bases). V shed 6 bases and J shed 0 bases, with 30 bases lying between them. CDR3 length: 21 residues. Germline V gene data show CDR1 as SGHVS and CDR2 as FQNEAQ. The CDR3 protein is CASSLPGRVAPYTLSGNTIYF. CDR3 DNA: TGTGCCAGCAGTCTTCCCGGCAGGGTGGCCCCTTACACCCTCTCTGGAAACACCATATATTTT.

This clone is a singleton in its sample. The gene calls are TRBV27 and TRBJ1-2; TRBD1 might be the D (5 bases). This CDR3 spans 13 amino acids. V dropped 2 bases and J dropped 6 bases, with 10 bases sitting between them. Looked up from germline, CDR1 is MNHEY and CDR2 is SMNVEV (reference sequence). The CDR3 DNA follows: TGTGCCAGCAGTTTAGCAGGGTTGGATGGCTACACCTTC. Its translation: CASSLAGLDGYTF.

This sequence joins TRBV5-8 and TRBJ1-1, with D tentatively TRBD1 (6 bases). This CDR3 comprises 14 residues. The germline CDR1 and CDR2 sequences are SGHTS and YDEGEE. V shed 4 bases and J shed 0 bases, with 10 bases lying between them. The CDR3 loop reads CASSRRGLNTEAFF. Here the CDR3 DNA reads TGTGCCAGCAGCCGCAGGGGATTGAACACTGAAGCTTTCTTT.

This clone was detected only once. The chain combines TRBV6-5 with TRBJ1-5; 8 nucleotides align to TRBD1. CDR1 is MNHEY and CDR2 is SVGAGI in the germline V gene. The CDR3 totals 16 residues. V was clipped by 2 bases and J by 2 bases; unmatched bases: 5. The CDR3 loop reads CASSYSGTGGNQPQHF. The CDR3 DNA reads as TGTGCCAGCAGTTACAGCGGGACAGGAGGCAATCAGCCCCAGCATTTT.

The J gene is TRBJ1-2, the V gene TRBV6-1; D call uncertain. The V end lost 0 bases, the J end lost 10 bases, and 9 bases lay between the germline ends. Germline assignment: CDR1 MNHNS and CDR2 SASEGT. The CDR3 is 12 residues long. CDR3 amino acids: CASSEARETYTF. The CDR3 region has the DNA TGTGCCAGCAGTGAAGCACGGGAAACCTACACCTTC.